The next 20 T cell receptor beta chains were all read from a single sample in a study of CD8 T cells in ankylosing spondylitis. TCRdb called the 5' RACE reads again in MiXCR, with one record for every CDR3 protein. The table includes about 330,000 distinct CDR3 sequences, less than 10% detected once. The antigens these receptors bind are not known. The study, taken as a whole, reports: Typical of ankylosing spondylitis blood, it appeared, was a TCR beta motif of roughly eight highly homologous variants.

Input material: blood, either unsorted or a sorted T cell fraction (not recorded which). The receptors were sampled from a male donor with ankylosing spondylitis.

The J gene is TRBJ1-6, the V gene TRBV27; no clear D gene. Germline V gene data show CDR1 as MNHEY and CDR2 as SMNVEV (reference sequence). V was cut by 6 bases and J by 0 bases, with 12 bases left in between. This CDR3 has 16 amino acids. This chain's CDR3 is CASRYLGSSYNSPLHF. The CDR3 DNA reads as TGTGCCAGCAGGTACCTCGGGAGCTCCTATAATTCACCCCTCCACTTT.

Ten or more counts support this clonotype. The gene calls are TRBV29-1 and TRBJ1-2; TRBD1 matches at 8 bases. The germline V gene encodes CDR1 SQVTM and CDR2 ANQGSEA. The CDR3 has 13 residues. V shed 7 bases and J 2 bases; nucleotides not matched to a gene: 6. The CDR3, as DNA: TGCAGCGCCCGTGGACAGGGCAACTATGGCTACACCTTC. It specifies CSARGQGNYGYTF. The full variable domain, its missing parts supplied by reference TRBV29-1 and TRBJ1-2, is SAVISQKPSRDICQRGTSLTIQCQVDSQVTMMFWYRQQPGQSLTLIATANQGSEATYESGFVIDKFPISRPNLTFSTLTVSNMSPEDSSIYLCSARGQGNYGYTFGSGTRLTVV.

The table lists this clonotype with a few counts. The J gene is TRBJ2-7, the V gene TRBV4-1, with D unresolved. Germline CDR1 and CDR2: MGHRA and YSYEKL. The CDR3 is 15 amino acids. V lost 1 base to trimming and J lost 3 bases, with 13 bases between them. CDR3 nucleotide sequence: TGCGCCAGCAGCCAAGGGGCAGGAGCCGTCTACGAGCAGTACTTC. Its protein product is CASSQGAGAVYEQYF.

The V gene is TRBV9, the J gene TRBJ1-1; D call uncertain. The germline V gene has CDR1 SGDLS and CDR2 YYNGEE. This CDR3 is 12 amino acids long. V lost 7 bases, J lost 0 bases, and 7 bases lay in between. The CDR3 spells CASGSMNTEAFF. In nucleotides, the CDR3 is TGTGCCAGCGGTTCTATGAACACTGAAGCTTTCTTT.

There are a few counts of this clonotype. The chain couples TRBV5-1 to TRBJ2-5, with 12 bases aligning to TRBD2. This CDR3 comprises 17 residues. J lost 0 bases, V lost 4 bases, and 7 bases had no gene match. The V gene's germline CDR1 is SGHRS and CDR2 YFSETQ. The CDR3 reads CASSKGLAGANQETQYF. CDR3 nucleotide sequence: TGCGCCAGCAGCAAGGGACTAGCGGGCGCAAACCAAGAGACCCAGTACTTC.

This clonotype was observed a handful of times. The chain uses TRBV28 and TRBJ2-1; 10 positions agree with TRBD2. The CDR3 is 15 residues long. The V and J ends lost 3 bases and 8 bases, in that order; junction bases with no gene match: 7. CDR1 is MDHEN, CDR2 SYDVKM, per germline. Here the CDR3 reads CASSFQTSGLDEQFF. For the CDR3, the DNA is TGTGCCAGCAGTTTCCAGACTAGCGGGCTGGATGAGCAGTTCTTC.

The chain carries TRBV7-3 and TRBJ2-1; D is unresolved. Germline V CDR1 and CDR2: SGHTA, FQGTGA. V shed 2 bases and J shed 4 bases, with 9 bases lying between them. The CDR3 is made up of 14 amino acids. CDR3: CASSLPTVYNEQFF. As DNA, the CDR3 is TGTGCCAGCAGCTTACCTACAGTATACAATGAGCAGTTCTTC.

This clonotype was observed a few times. The CDR3 reads CASSPGWINTEAFF. The CDR3 nucleotides read TGTGCCAGCAGTCCAGGCTGGATCAACACTGAAGCTTTCTTT. The chain combines TRBV12-3 or TRBV12-4 with TRBJ1-1; no definite D call. Trimming left V 5 bases short and J 2 bases short, with 12 bases between. The CDR3 extends over 14 amino acids.

The chain has TRBV4-3 and TRBJ2-1, with D perhaps matching TRBD1 (6 bases). Trimming shortened V by 0 bases and J by 1 base, and 16 bases separated the two germline ends. In germline, CDR1 is LGHNA, CDR2 YSLEER. The CDR3 is 18 residues long. The CDR3 DNA is TGCGCCAGCAGCCAAGAAGGGGGACGAGGAATATCCTACAATGAGCAGTTCTTC. This codes for CASSQEGGRGISYNEQFF.

This chain connects TRBV24-1 to TRBJ2-2; the match to TRBD1 covers 8 bases. With V trimmed by 9 bases and J by 3 bases, 5 bases remained unmatched. Germline lookup yields CDR1 KGHDR and CDR2 SFDVKD. This CDR3 region has 14 residues. This chain's CDR3 is CATHGQGDTGELFF. CDR3 sequence (DNA): TGTGCCACCCACGGACAGGGCGACACCGGGGAGCTGTTTTTT.

This clonotype turned up a few times. The rearrangement joins TRBV7-2 to TRBJ2-7, with 8 nucleotides matching TRBD1. Germline values: CDR1 SGHTA, CDR2 FQGNSA. V was pared by 5 bases and J by 13 bases, with 7 bases of the junction left unmatched. The CDR3 totals 11 residues. CDR3 nucleotides: TGTGCCAGCAGCGACCGGGACAGGCCTTACTTC. Residues: CASSDRDRPYF.

This clonotype occurred many times. This chain uses TRBV12-3 or TRBV12-4 with TRBJ1-5, with D unresolved. The CDR3 length is 13 residues. Trimming removed 2 bases at V and 9 bases at J, with 11 bases between. CDR3 DNA: TGTGCCAGCAGTTTAAGGGAATCGGGGCCCCAGCATTTT. Amino acid sequence: CASSLRESGPQHF.

This clonotype has just a few counts. This chain connects TRBV20-1 to TRBJ1-5; 7 bases are a match to TRBD1. From germline, CDR1 is DFQATT and CDR2 SNEGSKA (reference sequence). J lost 0 bases, V lost 5 bases, and 10 bases had no gene match. The CDR3 is 16 residues long. CDR3 bases: TGCAGTGCTCACAGGACAGGACCCTATAGCAATCAGCCCCAGCATTTT. Its translation is CSAHRTGPYSNQPQHF.

There are many counts of this clonotype. The chain links TRBV11-2 to TRBJ2-1; TRBD2 matches 9 bases. Losses at the gene ends were 1 base for V and 0 bases for J; bases not matched to a gene: 4. Germline-derived CDR1 and CDR2 are SGHAT and FQNNGV. The CDR3 has 17 amino acids. CDR3 sequence reads: CASSLGGSGSSYNEQFF. The DNA of the CDR3 is TGTGCCAGCAGCTTAGGGGGTAGCGGGAGCTCCTACAATGAGCAGTTCTTC.

Many counts were recorded for this clonotype. The rearrangement uses TRBV3-1 and TRBJ2-2, with 10 bases fitting TRBD1. Germline CDR1 is LGHDT and CDR2 is YNNKEL (reference sequence). This CDR3 contains 18 residues. V lost 2 bases to trimming and J lost 0 bases; unmatched junction nucleotides: 6. This CDR3 reads CASSQIGTGAPNTGELFF. CDR3 DNA sequence: TGTGCCAGCAGCCAAATAGGGACAGGGGCCCCGAACACCGGGGAGCTGTTTTTT.

This clonotype was detected a few times. The chain employs TRBV7-9 and TRBJ2-1; D remains unclear. Germline V gene lookup returns CDR1 SEHNR and CDR2 FQNEAQ (reference sequence). Trimming took off 0 bases at V and 7 bases at J, with 7 bases between the two ends. The CDR3 totals 13 residues. Here the CDR3 DNA reads TGTGCCAGCAGCTTAGCGTTCGGTAATGAGCAGTTCTTC. Residues: CASSLAFGNEQFF.

The chain couples TRBV6-2 or TRBV6-3 to TRBJ2-7, with 9 bases matching TRBD2. The CDR3 length is 18 residues. The germline V gene encodes CDR1 MNHEY and CDR2 SVGEGT. Unmatched junction bases numbered 11, after V lost 0 bases and J lost 2 bases. The DNA for the CDR3 is TGTGCCAGCAGTTACTCGATCCTGGAAGCTAGCGGGACCTACGAGCAGTACTTC. Its translation is CASSYSILEASGTYEQYF.

The V and J genes are TRBV20-1 and TRBJ2-2; 11 bases align to TRBD1. CDR3 size: 14 residues. Trimming took 6 bases from V and 9 from J; bases not matched to a gene: 9. Germline V gives CDR1 DFQATT, CDR2 SNEGSKA (reference sequence). CDR3 loop: CSALGTGGSRELFF. The CDR3 DNA reads as TGCAGTGCCCTGGGGACAGGGGGTAGTAGGGAGCTGTTTTTT.

This clonotype was detected only a few times. This sequence joins TRBV18 and TRBJ1-5; no definite D call. The V and J ends lost 1 base and 0 bases respectively, with 10 bases between them. CDR3 length equals 16 residues. Germline CDR1 and CDR2: KGHSH and LQKENI. CDR3: CASSPRGPSSNQPQHF. CDR3 nucleotide sequence: TGTGCCAGCTCACCACGAGGGCCGTCTAGCAATCAGCCCCAGCATTTT. The whole variable domain, filled in from reference TRBV18 and TRBJ1-5, reads NAGVMQNPRHLVRRRGQEARLRCSPMKGHSHVYWYRQLPEEGLKFMVYLQKENIIDESGMPKERFSAEFPKEGPSILRIQQVVRGDSAAYFCASSPRGPSSNQPQHFGDGTRLSIL.

This clonotype was detected a few times. The chain has TRBV6-2 or TRBV6-3 and TRBJ1-1; D remains unclear. The V gene's germline CDR1 is MNHEY and CDR2 SVGEGT. The ends were cut back, 2 bases at V and 3 bases at J, with 10 bases in the middle. The CDR3 covers 14 residues. CDR3 region: CASSYGVGDTEAFF. The DNA for the CDR3 is TGTGCCAGCAGTTACGGGGTTGGGGACACTGAAGCTTTCTTT.